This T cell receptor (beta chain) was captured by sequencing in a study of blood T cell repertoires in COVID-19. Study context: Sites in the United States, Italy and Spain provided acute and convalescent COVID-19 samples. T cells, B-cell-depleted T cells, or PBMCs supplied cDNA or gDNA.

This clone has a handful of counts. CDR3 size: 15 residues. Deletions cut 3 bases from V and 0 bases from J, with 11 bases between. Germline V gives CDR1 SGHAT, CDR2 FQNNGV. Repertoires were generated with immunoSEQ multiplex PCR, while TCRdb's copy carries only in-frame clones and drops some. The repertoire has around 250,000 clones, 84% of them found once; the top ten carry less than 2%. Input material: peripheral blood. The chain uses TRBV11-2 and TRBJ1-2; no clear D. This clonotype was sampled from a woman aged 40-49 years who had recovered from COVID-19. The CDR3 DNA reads TGTGCCAGCAGCTTTTCAGGCGACGCTAACTATGGCTACACCTTC. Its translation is CASSFSGDANYGYTF.